Sequencing of this TCR beta chain was carried out in a study of blood T cell repertoires in COVID-19 (dated by TCRdb to the early 2020s). With respect to the entire study: Collaborator samples came from the United States, Italy and Spain and covered acute and convalescent phases of COVID-19. The prospective study material was composed of cDNA or gDNA derived from T cells, B-cell-depleted T cells, or PBMCs. Deeply sampled blood TCRbeta repertoires from subjects exposed to, actively infected with, or recovered from COVID-19 were included in the dataset. A freely available public database, intended as a resource for researchers studying the immune response to SARS-CoV-2, is where the repertoires were released. Samples were obtained from the ongoing ImmuneRACE study (first 160 participants) and from 950 to 1,500 subjects provided by 6 global collaborators. Sample metadata almost always included a de-identified subject ID, COVID-19 status, age in years and sex. Where available, HLA class I and class II types were taken from metadata supplied by the sample provider and were not determined by assay-based typing.

There are a few counts of this clone. Its antigen specificity is not known. Within one base of it there is no much larger clone, and no base qualities were kept. What the study reported, not specific to this receptor: Clinical and demographic metadata were provided uncurated, with the amount varying by source and participant.

TCRbeta CDR3 regions were amplified from genomic DNA using the immunoSEQ Assay, a bias-controlled multiplex PCR. Per the authors' processing: Nucleated cell counts per sample were estimated from amplification of reference gene primers within the assay. Sequence reads were collapsed and filtered to measure the absolute abundance of every unique TCRbeta CDR3 rearrangement. For each sample, productive Simpson clonality was calculated as the square root of Simpson's diversity index over productive rearrangements. TCRdb obtained this table from immuneACCESS and retained in-frame rearrangements with V and J assigned. These tables miss some clones; where compared with another copy, unresolved V genes account for less than half of the shortfall, and the remainder is unexplained. V, J and clone size derive from that table, while D and trimming were established from the DNA sequence. This sample gives over 200,000 clones in total; 90% of them show up just once. Approximately 16% of the sample goes to the ten largest clones.

Participants in the prospective study were enrolled through a virtual design, were aged 18 to 89 years, and lived in under 25 United States geographic areas. In the prospective study, cohorts were assigned on the basis of participant-reported clinical history obtained from a screening survey and a study questionnaire. A participant counted as exposed if, within 2 weeks of entering the study, that participant had been in contact with someone who had a PCR-confirmed or clinician-diagnosed COVID-19 case. Each participant in the prospective study had whole blood, serum and a nasopharyngeal or oropharyngeal swab collected by mobile phlebotomists. Over a roughly 2-month period, participants in the prospective study had the option of providing additional blood draws and questionnaires. Before DNA extraction, blood samples from the prospective study were shipped at room temperature or frozen. For CDR1 and CDR2, the germline V gene lists ENHRY and SYGVKD. V is clipped by 10 bases and J by 3 bases, and the sequence between their germline boundaries is 24 bases long. The CDR3 sequence holds 16 residues, the cysteine and phenylalanine included. The DNA shown is the 48-base CDR3, in frame from base 1.

Specimen: PBMCs or T cells enriched from blood (not recorded which). This sequence was found in a man aged 25 to 40 who had been exposed to COVID-19. The chain uses TRBV10-3 and TRBJ1-2; a weak D assignment points to TRBD1 (6 bases agree). The sequence in DNA is TGTGCCACCTCATCCAACCGGGACAACCGAGACTATGGCTACACCTTC. Translation gives CATSSNRDNRDYGYTF.